The 19 T cell receptor beta chains below were found in one sample sequenced in a study of blood T cell repertoires in COVID-19. The data were produced by immunoSEQ multiplex PCR, yet TCRdb's version contains in-frame clones alone and is incomplete. The sample holds approximately 210,000 clones, 70% to 90% seen once. Sequencing was carried out using peripheral blood. The receptor set was obtained from a woman aged 70-85 years with active or convalescent COVID-19.

CDR3 sequence (DNA): TGTGCCAGCAACCAGATGGGGAGTAATTCACCCCTCCACTTT. This sequence encodes CASNQMGSNSPLHF. The chain couples TRBV6-6 to TRBJ1-6; D ambiguous. Between the trimmed V and J ends, which lost 7 bases and 6 bases, there was a span of 13 bases. CDR1 and CDR2 from the germline V gene are MNHNY and SVGAGI (reference sequence). This CDR3 is 14 amino acids long.

The chain carries TRBV5-1 and TRBJ2-1; 11 bases align to TRBD2. Germline loops: CDR1 SGHRS, CDR2 YFSETQ. V lost 0 bases and J lost 6; bases outside the gene matches: 5. This CDR3 region has 16 residues. The DNA for the CDR3 is TGCGCCAGCAGCTTGGTTTCTAGCGGGAGGTCCAATGAGCAGTTCTTC. Its translation is CASSLVSSGRSNEQFF.

The CDR3 region is CASSLAARPSSYNEQFF. DNA for the CDR3: TGTGCCAGCAGCTTAGCGGCGCGGCCTAGCTCCTACAATGAGCAGTTCTTC. The gene calls are TRBV7-9 and TRBJ2-1; D gene unclear. The CDR3 covers 17 residues. Trimming shortened V by 0 bases and J by 0 bases, and 12 bases separated the two germline ends. Germline values: CDR1 SEHNR, CDR2 FQNEAQ (reference sequence).

This chain uses TRBV28 with TRBJ2-3; 9 nucleotides match TRBD1. J lost 4 bases, V lost 5 bases, and 7 bases had no gene match. The V gene's germline CDR1 is MDHEN and CDR2 SYDVKM. This CDR3 contains 15 residues. CDR3 region: CASSQRDRAPDTQYF. The CDR3, as DNA: TGTGCCAGCAGTCAACGGGACAGGGCCCCAGATACGCAGTATTTT.

This clone is a singleton in its sample. The genes are TRBV6-6 and TRBJ2-1; 12 bases are shared with TRBD1. V shed 4 bases and J 7 bases; nucleotides not matched to a gene: 5. The CDR3 has 15 amino acids. Germline V gene data show CDR1 as MNHNY and CDR2 as SVGAGI (reference sequence). The DNA of the CDR3 is TGTGCCAGCAGTTTCGGGGGACAGGGGGCAAATGAGCAGTTCTTC. The encoded protein is CASSFGGQGANEQFF.

The V gene is TRBV19, the J gene TRBJ2-3, with D maybe TRBD2 (7 bases). Trimming took off 3 bases at V and 5 bases at J, with 12 bases between the two ends. Germline V gene data show CDR1 as LNHDA and CDR2 as SQIVND (reference sequence). This CDR3 is 14 amino acids long. CDR3 in amino acids: CASSIEGEGDTQYF. CDR3 coding DNA: TGTGCCAGTAGTATCGAGGGGGAGGGAGATACGCAGTATTTT.

The chain joins TRBV28 to TRBJ1-6, with D unresolved. There are 16 residues in the CDR3. With 3 bases removed from V and 6 bases from J, the gap between germline ends came to 15 bases. Germline loops: CDR1 MDHEN, CDR2 SYDVKM. This CDR3 reads CASSFEGRGGNSPLHF. The CDR3 nucleotides are TGTGCCAGCAGTTTCGAAGGCCGGGGAGGTAATTCACCCCTCCACTTT.

This clone was counted a single time. The chain has TRBV7-6 and TRBJ2-2; D gene ambiguous. CDR1 and CDR2 from the germline V gene are SGHVS and FNYEAQ. CDR3 length: 16 residues. Trimming stripped 5 bases from V and 1 base from J, with 14 bases between. CDR3 in amino acids: CASSPQQPGNTGELFF. The CDR3 bases are TGTGCCAGCAGCCCTCAGCAACCGGGGAACACCGGGGAGCTGTTTTTT.

This clone was seen once. This chain joins TRBV7-3 and TRBJ2-3; D remains ambiguous. V lost 3 bases, J lost 6 bases, and 10 bases lay in between. This CDR3 has 13 residues. Germline V gene lookup returns CDR1 SGHTA and CDR2 FQGTGA. In DNA, the CDR3 is TGTGCCAGCAGCTTTTTTAAGGAGGATACGCAGTATTTT. It encodes CASSFFKEDTQYF.

The chain combines TRBV25-1 with TRBJ2-5, with 9 bases identical to TRBD1. Germline CDR1 and CDR2: MGHDK and SYGVNS. The CDR3 has 16 amino acids. V gave up 1 base and J gave up 5 bases; unmatched junction bases: 8. In nucleotides, the CDR3 is TGTGCCAGCAGTGAATGGAGGACAGGGGTTGGGGAGACCCAGTACTTC. It codes for CASSEWRTGVGETQYF.

V and J are TRBV7-2 and TRBJ2-1; 10 bases are a match to TRBD2. The CDR3 contains 15 residues. Germline CDR1 and CDR2: SGHTA and FQGNSA. The trim removed 4 bases at V and 4 bases at J, leaving 4 bases unmatched. In DNA, the CDR3 is TGTGCCAGCAGCTCACTAGCGGGACCATACAATGAGCAGTTCTTC. It specifies CASSSLAGPYNEQFF.

This clone occurred once. The chain links TRBV18 to TRBJ2-3, with D perhaps matching TRBD1 (7 bases). Trimming left V 3 bases short and J 3 bases short, with 16 bases between. This CDR3 has 16 residues. CDR1 is KGHSH, CDR2 LQKENI, per germline. Here the CDR3 reads CASSPSSTGRTDTQYF. The CDR3 DNA is TGTGCCAGCTCACCTTCATCGACAGGGAGGACAGATACGCAGTATTTT.

The CDR3 protein is CASSFRDRANTEAFF. For the CDR3, the DNA is TGTGCCAGCAGTTTTAGGGACAGGGCGAACACTGAAGCTTTCTTT. The rearrangement links TRBV28 to TRBJ1-1, with TRBD1 matching over 9 bases. Germline-derived CDR1 and CDR2 are MDHEN and SYDVKM. V shed 3 bases and J 1 base; nucleotides not matched to a gene: 3. The CDR3 sequence is 15 residues long.

The chain joins TRBV28 to TRBJ2-1; 12 bases match TRBD2. V lost 6 bases and J lost 0; bases outside the gene matches: 12. Germline V lookup: CDR1 MDHEN, CDR2 SYDVKM. CDR3 size: 19 residues. This CDR3 reads CASSAGGLAGGGSYNEQFF. The CDR3 DNA sequence: TGTGCCAGCAGCGCGGGTGGCCTAGCGGGAGGGGGCTCCTACAATGAGCAGTTCTTC.

The chain uses TRBV6-5 and TRBJ2-1; 7 bases fit TRBD2. The junction had 8 bases not matched to a gene; V was cut back by 10 bases and J by 2 bases. The CDR3 consists of 14 residues. Germline V CDR1 and CDR2: MNHEY, SVGAGI. The CDR3, as DNA: TGTGCCACCAAACGGGAGGCCGCCTACAATGAGCAGTTCTTC. This sequence encodes CATKREAAYNEQFF.

The chain joins TRBV30 to TRBJ2-5; the D gene is possibly TRBD2 (5 bases). The germline V gene encodes CDR1 GTSNPN and CDR2 SVGIG (reference sequence). This CDR3 has 12 amino acids. Between the trimmed V and J ends, which lost 5 bases and 7 bases, there was a span of 14 bases. The DNA for the CDR3 is TGTGCCTGGGGTAGCCTTGGAGGGACCCAGTACTTC. This encodes CAWGSLGGTQYF.

The rearrangement links TRBV4-1 to TRBJ2-7; 7 bases align to TRBD2. Trimming removed 9 bases from V and 0 bases from J; junction bases left unmatched: 5. The CDR3 totals 13 residues. Germline CDR1 and CDR2: MGHRA and YSYEKL. This CDR3 is CASGRTSSYEQYF. The CDR3 DNA reads as TGCGCCAGTGGGCGGACTAGCTCCTACGAGCAGTACTTC.

This clone has only one observation. The chain links TRBV19 to TRBJ1-5; D unclear. V lost 3 bases and J 4 bases, leaving 13 bases between the germline ends. The germline V gene encodes CDR1 LNHDA and CDR2 SQIVND (reference sequence). The CDR3 is made up of 15 amino acids. For the CDR3, the DNA is TGTGCCAGTAGTATTTTTGTGAGGTTGAATCAGCCCCAGCATTTT. Translation gives CASSIFVRLNQPQHF. Complete variable domain (other parts from reference TRBV19 and TRBJ1-5): DGGITQSPKYLFRKEGQNVTLSCEQNLNHDAMYWYRQDPGQGLRLIYYSQIVNDFQKGDIAEGYSVSREKKESFPLTVTSAQKNPTAFYLCASSIFVRLNQPQHFGDGTRLSIL.

V gene TRBV6-6 combines with J gene TRBJ2-7; possibly TRBD1 for D (5 bases). The CDR3 loop spans 12 amino acids. V lost 8 bases and J 4 bases, leaving 12 bases between the germline ends. Germline V gene sequence: CDR1 MNHNY, CDR2 SVGAGI (reference sequence). The CDR3 here is CASQGPWYEQYF. The CDR3 DNA reads as TGTGCCAGCCAGGGTCCATGGTACGAGCAGTACTTC.